The TCR beta chain described here comes from a study of PD-L1 blockade in urothelial cancer. Study context: In the patient group, most of the roughly 30 were males with bladder-origin urothelial cancer. Once treatment had started, blood was analyzed at 3 weeks (second dose) and again at 6 weeks.

A word on this clone: Its antigen is unidentified.

Indicated time point: pretreatment peripheral blood. Patients presented with locally advanced or metastatic urothelial carcinoma. Study-wide results and caveats: Patients with below-median pretreatment blood clonality survived longer.

CDR1 and CDR2 from the germline V gene are SGHDT and YYEEEE. The CDR3 loop spans 14 amino acids. The V gene lost 0 bases and the J gene lost 2 bases, with 7 bases spanning the gap. Libraries were prepared by immunoSEQ multiplex PCR; TCRdb keeps only in-frame clonotypes and omits some of them. The top ten clones hold approximately 4.5% of a sample with tens of thousands of clones, roughly 90% of them seen once. The clonotype originates from a man aged 70 or older with urothelial cancer. The chain recombines TRBV5-6 with TRBJ2-3; unclear D gene. The sample was PBMCs, taken around atezolizumab (anti-PD-L1) treatment. The CDR3 is CASSLDTYTDTQYF. CDR3 nucleotide sequence: TGTGCCAGCAGCTTGGACACATACACAGATACGCAGTATTTT.